What follows is one TCR beta chain and its context. This sample is part of a study of shared clonotypes between healthy human individuals. Turning to the study itself: The composition of the donors was a couple of women and a few men aged 18 to 49.

Germline V gene lookup returns CDR1 SGHNT and CDR2 YENEEA. This CDR3 contains 14 residues. V dropped 5 bases and J dropped 6 bases, with 15 bases sitting between them. The protocol was immunoSEQ multiplex PCR, while the TCRdb copy is restricted to in-frame clones and leaves out a portion. The sample gives approximately 500,000 clones, about 72% of which show up once; approximately 12% is in the top ten. The sample consisted of PBMCs. The chain couples TRBV11-3 to TRBJ2-3; possible D gene TRBD1, 6 bases. This receptor was obtained from a woman aged 40 to 49 in good health. Some clones in this sample may be carry-over from other donors' samples. This CDR3 reads CASSPSGQFDTQYF. CDR3 DNA: TGTGCCAGCAGCCCTTCCGGACAGTTCGATACGCAGTATTTT.